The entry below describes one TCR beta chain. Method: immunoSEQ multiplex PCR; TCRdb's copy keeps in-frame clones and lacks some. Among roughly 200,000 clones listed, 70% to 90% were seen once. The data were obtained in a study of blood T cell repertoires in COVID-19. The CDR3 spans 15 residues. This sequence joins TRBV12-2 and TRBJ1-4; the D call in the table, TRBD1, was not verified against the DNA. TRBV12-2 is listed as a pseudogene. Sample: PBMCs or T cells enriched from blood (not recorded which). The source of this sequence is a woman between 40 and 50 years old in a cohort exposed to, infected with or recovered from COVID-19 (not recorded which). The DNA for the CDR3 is TGTGCAAGTCGCTTAGTTCAGGGGTTAAATGAAAAACTGTTTTTT. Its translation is CASRLVQGLNEKLFF.